A single sample is the source of the 22 T cell receptor beta chains below, sequenced in a study of PD-1 blockade in classical Hodgkin lymphoma. The assay was immunoSEQ multiplex PCR, and TCRdb's table has in-frame clones only and misses some. The sample records around 45,000 clones, 78% being singletons. The time point was: cycle 4 day 1 (C4D1), after six to seven weeks of nivolumab. Every patient was affected by relapse after autologous stem cell transplantation, while exposure to brentuximab vedotin was not uniform. Sequenced here: peripheral blood mononuclear cells (PBMCs), sampled before the fourth cycle of nivolumab. These receptors all stem from a human donor with classical Hodgkin lymphoma.

The V call is TRBV9, the J call TRBJ2-2, with TRBD1 identical over 8 bases. The CDR3 length is 16 residues. V trimming: 3 bases; J trimming: 3 bases; junction bases outside the gene matches: 7. The germline gives CDR1 SGDLS, CDR2 YYNGEE. CDR3 DNA: TGTGCCAGCAGCGGTAAGGGACAGGCCTACACCGGGGAGCTGTTTTTT. This sequence encodes CASSGKGQAYTGELFF.

This chain uses TRBV9 with TRBJ2-3; 11 bases line up with TRBD2. Germline CDR1 is SGDLS and CDR2 is YYNGEE. The J segment lost 4 bases and the V segment lost 4 bases, leaving 5 bases of the junction unmatched. The CDR3 has 15 residues. The CDR3: CASSLGLAAADTQYF. CDR3 nucleotide sequence: TGTGCCAGCAGCCTGGGACTAGCGGCCGCAGATACGCAGTATTTT.

The chain links TRBV9 to TRBJ2-3; 7 nucleotides match TRBD2. The J segment lost 5 bases and the V segment lost 8 bases, leaving 8 bases of the junction unmatched. CDR1 and CDR2 from the germline V gene are SGDLS and YYNGEE. This CDR3 region has 13 residues. The CDR3 region has the DNA TGTGCCAGTTCGACTAGCCCCAAAGATACGCAGTATTTT. Translation: CASSTSPKDTQYF.

The chain joins TRBV5-1 to TRBJ2-7; TRBD2 aligns across 10 bases. Germline lookup yields CDR1 SGHRS and CDR2 YFSETQ. The length of the CDR3 is 18 residues. With 2 bases clipped from V and 0 bases from J, the junction kept 11 bases outside the gene matches. Here the CDR3 DNA reads TGCGCCAGCAGCTTAGTACTAGCGGGGCCGTCGAGCTCCTACGAGCAGTACTTC. Amino acids: CASSLVLAGPSSSYEQYF.

As to this clone: The identical CDR3 is also encoded by other nucleotide sequences in the sample. This rearrangement joins TRBV18 to TRBJ2-5; D perhaps matches TRBD1 (5 bases). This CDR3 region has 14 residues. Between the trimmed V and J ends, which lost 0 bases and 2 bases, there was a span of 7 bases. Per the germline V gene, CDR1 is KGHSH and CDR2 is LQKENI. The CDR3 DNA follows: TGTGCCAGCTCACCACCGTCAGGGCAAGAGACCCAGTACTTC. It is translated as CASSPPSGQETQYF.

The gene calls are TRBV6-1 and TRBJ1-2; 12 bases are shared with TRBD1. Losses at the gene ends were 6 bases for V and 8 bases for J; bases not matched to a gene: 7. The CDR3 sequence is 14 residues long. Germline V gene sequence: CDR1 MNHNS, CDR2 SASEGT. CDR3 sequence: CASRVRDRGQGYTF. The CDR3 DNA reads as TGTGCCAGCAGGGTGAGGGACAGGGGGCAAGGCTACACCTTC.

The chain uses TRBV15 and TRBJ1-5, with D unresolved. Germline CDR1 LNHNV, CDR2 YYDKDF (reference sequence). V lost 0 bases to trimming and J lost 6 bases, with 6 bases between them. The CDR3 is 13 amino acids. The DNA of the CDR3 is TGTGCCACCAGCAGAGAGGGAGGTCAGCCCCAGCATTTT. Translating it yields CATSREGGQPQHF.

This clone was seen only once. The rearrangement links TRBV7-2 to TRBJ1-2; 7 bases fit TRBD1. J was trimmed by 4 bases and V by 6 bases; bases with no gene match: 14. The CDR3 covers 16 residues. Germline V gives CDR1 SGHTA, CDR2 FQGNSA. As DNA, the CDR3 is TGTGCCAGCAGTTACCTGGGACAGACGTCTAGCTATGGCTACACCTTC. Translation: CASSYLGQTSSYGYTF.

The chain links TRBV5-5 to TRBJ1-3; D is unresolved. Trimming cost V 4 bases and J 2 bases, with 10 bases left between them. The germline V gene has CDR1 SGHKS and CDR2 YYEKEE (reference sequence). This CDR3 spans 14 amino acids. CDR3 sequence: CASSPDFAGNTIYF. The CDR3 coding sequence is TGTGCCAGCAGCCCGGACTTTGCTGGAAACACCATATATTTT.

The rearrangement joins TRBV14 to TRBJ2-1; 8 bases agree with TRBD2. The V gene's germline CDR1 is SGHDN and CDR2 FVKESK. Losses at the gene ends were 5 bases for V and 7 bases for J; bases not matched to a gene: 13. The CDR3 contains 16 residues. CDR3 sequence (DNA): TGTGCCAGCAGCTCCCACCACGGGGGGGCCGAGAATGAGCAGTTCTTC. This sequence encodes CASSSHHGGAENEQFF.

A remark on this clone: Other nucleotide sequences from this sample produce the same CDR3. V gene TRBV5-1 combines with J gene TRBJ1-1; weak D call: TRBD1 (6 bases). Trimming left V 3 bases short and J 2 bases short, with 8 bases between. CDR1 and CDR2 (germline): SGHRS, YFSETQ. The CDR3 spans 13 residues. CDR3 DNA sequence: TGCGCCAGCAGCTCACAGGGAAACACTGAAGCTTTCTTT. Protein: CASSSQGNTEAFF.

The chain links TRBV27 to TRBJ1-2, with no clear D. Germline lookup yields CDR1 MNHEY and CDR2 SMNVEV (reference sequence). The CDR3 is 15 amino acids. The V end lost 4 bases, the J end lost 5 bases, and 17 bases lay between the germline ends. CDR3 sequence reads: CASSSRTARRYGYTF. The DNA of the CDR3 is TGTGCCAGCAGTTCCCGGACGGCGAGGAGATATGGCTACACCTTC.

This chain links TRBV5-1 with TRBJ1-4; D unresolved. Germline CDR1 is SGHRS and CDR2 is YFSETQ. V was shortened by 0 bases and J by 6 bases, with 12 bases between the two germline ends. This CDR3 region has 15 residues. CDR3 amino acids: CASSLAGGNYEKLFF. In DNA, the CDR3 is TGCGCCAGCAGCTTGGCGGGCGGGAATTATGAAAAACTGTTTTTT. Based on the CDR3 plus reference TRBV5-1 and TRBJ1-4, the full variable domain is KAGVTQTPRYLIKTRGQQVTLSCSPISGHRSVSWYQQTPGQGLQFLFEYFSETQRNKGNFPGRFSGRQFSNSRSEMNVSTLELGDSALYLCASSLAGGNYEKLFFGSGTQLSVL.

The V gene is TRBV29-1, the J gene TRBJ2-5; the D gene is possibly TRBD1 (7 bases). V was pared by 4 bases and J by 4 bases, with 19 bases between. Germline V gene lookup returns CDR1 SQVTM and CDR2 ANQGSEA. The CDR3 covers 15 residues. The CDR3 bases are TGCAGCGTTGCGATGGGACAGATCGGGGGAGAGACCCAGTACTTC. It translates to CSVAMGQIGGETQYF.

The chain has TRBV2 and TRBJ1-6, with D hard to call. Germline V gene sequence: CDR1 SNHLY, CDR2 FYNNEI. Trimming took off 4 bases at V and 5 bases at J, with 3 bases between the two ends. The CDR3 is 12 residues long. CDR3 loop: CASSGDNSPLHF. The CDR3 nucleotides read TGTGCCAGCAGTGGTGATAATTCACCCCTCCACTTT. The full variable domain, with the rest looked up from reference TRBV2 and TRBJ1-6, is EPEVTQTPSHQVTQMGQEVILRCVPISNHLYFYWYRQILGQKVEFLVSFYNNEISEKSEIFDDQFSVERPDGSNFTLKIRSTKLEDSAMYFCASSGDNSPLHFGNGTRLTVT.

This clone was seen a single time. Here the CDR3 reads CASSEFRGGDADTQYF. The CDR3 DNA sequence: TGTGCCAGCAGTGAATTTCGAGGGGGCGACGCAGATACGCAGTATTTT. The V and J genes are TRBV25-1 and TRBJ2-3; TRBD1 matches 7 bases. V lost 1 base and J lost 4; bases outside the gene matches: 8. The CDR3 contains 16 residues. Germline V CDR1 and CDR2: MGHDK, SYGVNS.

The J gene is TRBJ1-2, the V gene TRBV4-3; weak D call: TRBD1 (5 bases). With 0 bases removed from V and 5 bases from J, the gap between germline ends came to 25 bases. CDR3 length equals 19 residues. Per germline, CDR1 LGHNA and CDR2 YSLEER. DNA of the CDR3: TGCGCCAGCAGCCAAGAAGGGTATTTGTATGAGACAGACTCTTATGGCTACACCTTC. Amino acids: CASSQEGYLYETDSYGYTF.

The chain links TRBV5-1 to TRBJ1-1, with D unresolved. V lost 0 bases and J 1 base, leaving 7 bases between the germline ends. Germline V lookup: CDR1 SGHRS, CDR2 YFSETQ. This CDR3 spans 14 amino acids. The CDR3 region is CASSLAGRNTEAFF. The CDR3 DNA follows: TGCGCCAGCAGCTTGGCCGGGAGGAACACTGAAGCTTTCTTT.

The chain uses TRBV7-2 and TRBJ1-3; D is unresolved. The CDR3 has 13 amino acids. The germline V gene has CDR1 SGHTA and CDR2 FQGNSA. The V gene lost 2 bases and the J gene lost 8 bases, with 10 bases spanning the gap. The CDR3 nucleotides are TGTGCCAGCAGCTTAATGAACGGGGACACCATATATTTT. Its translation: CASSLMNGDTIYF.

The chain uses TRBV11-3 and TRBJ1-6; a weak D match, TRBD1 (6 bases). Germline values: CDR1 SGHNT, CDR2 YENEEA. V lost 6 bases and J lost 7, with 16 bases in between. This CDR3 has 15 amino acids. DNA of the CDR3: TGTGCCAGCAGTTTTTTGAGGGGGGGGAATTCACCCCTCCACTTT. Its protein is CASSFLRGGNSPLHF.

V and J are TRBV2 and TRBJ2-2; D may be TRBD1 (5 bases). V lost 2 bases to trimming and J lost 6 bases, with 10 bases between them. The CDR3 loop spans 14 amino acids. The germline CDR1 and CDR2 sequences are SNHLY and FYNNEI. CDR3 amino acids: CASSERQLAGELFF. The DNA for the CDR3 is TGTGCCAGCAGTGAACGACAGCTGGCCGGGGAGCTGTTTTTT.

The genes are TRBV6-5 and TRBJ2-6; D not resolved. Germline V gene lookup returns CDR1 MNHEY and CDR2 SVGAGI. Trimming cost V 6 bases and J 0 bases, with 9 bases left between them. The CDR3 loop spans 15 amino acids. The DNA of the CDR3 is TGTGCCAGCAGCCACGATTACTCTGGGGCCAACGTCCTGACTTTC. Translating gives CASSHDYSGANVLTF.